A selection of T cell receptor beta chains follows, all from one sample in a study of blood T cells in healthy people across ages. In TCRdb, the 5' RACE reads were re-called with MiXCR into one record per CDR3 protein. The table includes about 1,400,000 distinct CDR3 sequences, approximately 59% detected once. The specimen was blood. Receptors were obtained from a man aged 18 to 29 in good health. Each CDR3 is given with its conserved first and last residue. A D gene is named only where the DNA matches it firmly. Size is stated for part of the rows, as once, few or many counts, or as a class when the clone is expanded.

>TRBJ2-7|-|TRBV7-2|-
CASTSRSPREVGAYEQYF
TGTGCCAGCACCTCCAGGTCGCCTAGAGAAGTGGGGGCCTACGAGCAGTACTTC
>TRBJ1-5|-|TRBV12-3/TRBV12-4|-
CASSLVQGDGQPQHF
TGTGCCAGCAGTTTGGTACAGGGTGACGGTCAGCCCCAGCATTTT
>TRBJ1-2|-|TRBV20-1|-
CSASSPGFGYTF
TGCAGTGCTAGTAGTCCCGGATTTGGCTACACCTTC
>TRBJ2-7|-|TRBV7-2|-
CASSLGPGPGTFEQYF
TGTGCCAGCAGCTTGGGGCCGGGACCGGGGACCTTCGAGCAGTACTTC
>TRBJ2-5|-|TRBV4-1|TRBD2
CASSKTGTSKETQYF
TGCGCCAGCAGCAAGACCGGGACTAGCAAAGAGACCCAGTACTTC
>TRBJ1-4|-|TRBV29-1|-
CSVEPEGANEKLFF
TGCAGCGTTGAACCGGAGGGAGCTAATGAAAAACTGTTTTTT
>TRBJ2-5|-|TRBV5-6|TRBD1
CASSLSQGTGGRNNEQYF
TGTGCCAGCAGCTTAAGCCAAGGGACAGGGGGAAGGAACAATGAGCAGTACTTC
>TRBJ1-4|few|TRBV28|-
CASSLNTGYIGKLFF
TGTGCCAGCAGTTTAAATACGGGGTATATCGGAAAACTGTTTTTT
>TRBJ2-1|-|TRBV27|TRBD2
CASTSLIVSGGAVSEQFF
TGTGCCAGCACTTCTTTAATCGTTAGCGGGGGGGCTGTAAGTGAGCAGTTCTTC
>TRBJ2-1|-|TRBV28|TRBD1
CASSIHRGYNEQFF
TGTGCCAGCAGTATCCACAGGGGTTACAATGAGCAGTTCTTC
>TRBJ1-1|-|TRBV7-9|TRBD1
CASSQTYRGRPEAFF
TGTGCCAGCAGCCAAACTTACAGGGGGCGGCCTGAAGCTTTCTTT
>TRBJ1-4|-|TRBV18|-
CASSPQGQNEKLFF
TGTGCCAGCTCACCACAGGGGCAGAATGAAAAACTGTTTTTT
>TRBJ2-3|once|TRBV4-1|-
CASTLKSGADTQYF
TGCGCCAGCACCCTTAAATCGGGGGCGGATACGCAGTATTTT
>TRBJ1-2|-|TRBV12-5|TRBD1
CASGLEYRGYGYTF
TGTGCTAGTGGTTTGGAATACAGGGGGTATGGCTACACCTTC
>TRBJ2-7|few|TRBV2|TRBD1
CASNLGQSSYEQYF
TGTGCCAGCAACCTGGGACAGAGCTCCTACGAGCAGTACTTC
>TRBJ2-1|-|TRBV29-1|-
CSVEGLASEDEQFF
TGCAGCGTTGAAGGGCTAGCGAGTGAGGATGAGCAGTTCTTC
>TRBJ2-7|many|TRBV20-1|TRBD1
CSAGDRDSTYEQYF
TGCAGTGCTGGGGACAGGGACTCAACCTACGAGCAGTACTTC
>TRBJ2-7|-|TRBV3-1|-
CASSLLVGDEQYF
TGTGCCAGCAGCCTTCTTGTGGGGGACGAGCAGTACTTC
>TRBJ1-2|few|TRBV25-1|-
CASSESGGLPYGYTF
TGTGCCAGCAGTGAATCGGGGGGATTGCCCTATGGCTACACCTTC
>TRBJ2-1|-|TRBV12-3/TRBV12-4|-
CAGSPDTGYNEQFF
TGTGCCGGCAGTCCAGATACAGGGTACAATGAGCAGTTCTTC
>TRBJ2-1|few|TRBV12-3/TRBV12-4|TRBD2
CASSWGLNEQFF
TGTGCCAGCAGTTGGGGACTAAATGAGCAGTTCTTC
>TRBJ1-2|-|TRBV12-5|-
CASGTFSPLRGDGYTF
TGTGCTAGTGGTACTTTTTCCCCGCTTCGGGGGGACGGCTACACCTTC
>TRBJ1-2|few|TRBV20-1|-
CSAKSKGLEYGYTF
TGCAGTGCTAAGTCGAAGGGGTTGGAGTATGGCTACACCTTC
>TRBJ2-5|few|TRBV4-2|-
CASSRLPGAQETQYF
TGTGCCAGCAGCCGTCTCCCGGGTGCCCAAGAGACCCAGTACTTC
>TRBJ1-2|-|TRBV7-9|-
CASSAPGHKDYGYTF
TGTGCCAGCAGCGCACCGGGACACAAAGACTATGGCTACACCTTC
>TRBJ1-2|-|TRBV14|-
CASSQGVGIRGGYTF
TGTGCCAGCAGCCAAGGAGTCGGGATTCGAGGAGGCTACACCTTC